The 27 T cell receptor beta chains reported below all come from one sample, sequenced in a study of shared clonotypes between healthy human individuals. Method: immunoSEQ multiplex PCR; TCRdb's copy keeps in-frame clones and lacks some. This sample has around 600,000 clones, with 95% to 98% found just once. Naive CD8 cells, CD45RO-negative and positively selected for CCR7, excluded terminally differentiated effector memory CD45RA+ cells. The sample comprised naive CD8+ T cells sorted from blood. These receptors were taken from a man aged 30 to 45 in good health.

This chain joins TRBV11-2 and TRBJ2-1, with TRBD1 as a possible D gene (6 bases). The CDR3 totals 14 residues. Germline-derived CDR1 and CDR2 are SGHAT and FQNNGV. The V gene lost 4 bases and the J gene lost 8 bases, with 15 bases spanning the gap. CDR3 DNA sequence: TGTGCCAGCAGCTACTCCACAGGGCGCTATGAGCAGTTCTTC. Protein product: CASSYSTGRYEQFF.

The chain employs TRBV19 and TRBJ1-2, with 8 bases fitting TRBD1. Germline lookup yields CDR1 LNHDA and CDR2 SQIVND (reference sequence). V trimming: 5 bases; J trimming: 7 bases; junction bases outside the gene matches: 18. The CDR3 consists of 17 residues. The DNA of the CDR3 is TGTGCCAGTAGTTTCTCGACAGGGGTGGGGCAGACGAGTGGCTACACCTTC. Translating it yields CASSFSTGVGQTSGYTF. Combining the CDR3 with reference TRBV19 and TRBJ1-2 gives the whole variable domain DGGITQSPKYLFRKEGQNVTLSCEQNLNHDAMYWYRQDPGQGLRLIYYSQIVNDFQKGDIAEGYSVSREKKESFPLTVTSAQKNPTAFYLCASSFSTGVGQTSGYTFGSGTRLTVV.

Concerning this clone itself: Other DNA sequences in the same sample also yield this CDR3. J is TRBJ2-3 and V is TRBV9; D gene ambiguous. Deletions cut 0 bases from V and 0 bases from J, with 8 bases between. Germline CDR1 and CDR2: SGDLS and YYNGEE. The CDR3 extends over 15 amino acids. DNA for the CDR3: TGTGCCAGCAGCGTAGACGGAGTCAGCACAGATACGCAGTATTTT. Translating it yields CASSVDGVSTDTQYF.

The chain joins TRBV7-9 to TRBJ2-2, with TRBD2 matching 9 bases. Germline trimming cut 1 base from V and 11 bases from J; bases unmatched to any gene: 8. This CDR3 has 15 amino acids. Per germline, CDR1 SEHNR and CDR2 FQNEAQ (reference sequence). CDR3 sequence (DNA): TGTGCCAGCAGCTTAGTGGCTAGCGGGGCGTTAGAGCTGTTTTTT. It yields the protein CASSLVASGALELFF.

The gene calls are TRBV27 and TRBJ2-1, with D possibly TRBD2 on 6 matching bases. The CDR3 sequence is 13 residues long. Germline V gives CDR1 MNHEY, CDR2 SMNVEV (reference sequence). V was clipped by 2 bases and J by 10 bases, with 12 bases between them. In nucleotides, the CDR3 is TGTGCCAGCAGTTTAGCTGGGAGGCGAGAGCAGTTCTTC. This codes for CASSLAGRREQFF.

The chain uses TRBV30 and TRBJ1-1, with D possibly matching TRBD1 (6 bases). Germline V gene lookup returns CDR1 GTSNPN and CDR2 SVGIG (reference sequence). V lost 2 bases, J lost 0 bases, and 16 bases lay in between. There are 16 residues in the CDR3. As DNA, the CDR3 is TGTGCCTGGAGTAACTTAACAGGGCTGATGAACACTGAAGCTTTCTTT. The encoded protein is CAWSNLTGLMNTEAFF.

The chain combines TRBV6-1 with TRBJ1-2, with 9 nucleotides matching TRBD1. The CDR3 covers 13 residues. In germline, CDR1 is MNHNS, CDR2 SASEGT. V lost 5 bases, J lost 7 bases, and 5 bases stayed unmatched. Here the CDR3 DNA reads TGTGCCAGCAGTACACAGGGGGCTTTTGGCTACACCTTC. Protein product: CASSTQGAFGYTF.

The genes are TRBV10-2 and TRBJ2-5; TRBD1 might be the D (6 bases). Deletions cut 7 bases from V and 2 bases from J, with 17 bases between. CDR3 length equals 15 residues. Looked up from germline, CDR1 is WSHSY and CDR2 is SAAADI. The CDR3 DNA reads TGCGCCAGCAAAAAAGAGGGACACCTACAAGAGACCCAGTACTTC. Its translation: CASKKEGHLQETQYF.

The chain combines TRBV5-1 with TRBJ2-1; TRBD1 matches 8 bases. This CDR3 has 16 amino acids. V shed 7 bases, J shed 8 bases, and the junction held 17 bases outside the gene matches. Germline V gene sequence: CDR1 SGHRS, CDR2 YFSETQ. The CDR3 nucleotides read TGCGCCAGCTACTCCGACTCGACAGGGGCGAGGTATGAGCAGTTCTTC. Encoded protein: CASYSDSTGARYEQFF.

This clone was counted between two and nine times. Different DNA sequences within this sample yield the same CDR3. The gene calls are TRBV27 and TRBJ2-7; no definite D call. The CDR3 totals 13 residues. Trimming took off 2 bases at V and 1 base at J, with 6 bases between the two ends. Per germline, CDR1 MNHEY and CDR2 SMNVEV (reference sequence). The CDR3 coding sequence is TGTGCCAGCAGTTTAGGCGGATCCTACGAGCAGTACTTC. The encoded protein is CASSLGGSYEQYF.

Of note for this clone: The same CDR3 arises from other DNA sequences in this sample as well. This chain links TRBV13 with TRBJ1-5, with no clear D. Looked up from germline, CDR1 is PRHDT and CDR2 is FYEKMQ (reference sequence). Trimming shortened V by 2 bases and J by 5 bases, and 7 bases separated the two germline ends. The CDR3 extends over 13 amino acids. Here the CDR3 reads CASSLRGDQPQHF. In nucleotides, the CDR3 is TGTGCCAGCAGCTTAAGAGGAGATCAGCCCCAGCATTTT.

Concerning this clone itself: The sample carries other DNA sequences with the same CDR3. The chain employs TRBV5-5 and TRBJ2-7; 8 bases are shared with TRBD2. CDR1 SGHKS and CDR2 YYEKEE come from the germline V gene (reference sequence). This CDR3 comprises 14 residues. Germline trimming cut 1 base from V and 3 bases from J; bases unmatched to any gene: 3. The CDR3 protein is CASSLTSGHYEQYF. In nucleotides, the CDR3 is TGTGCCAGCAGCTTGACTAGCGGTCACTACGAGCAGTACTTC.

V and J are TRBV13 and TRBJ2-1; 7 nucleotides line up with TRBD1. CDR1 PRHDT and CDR2 FYEKMQ come from the germline V gene (reference sequence). CDR3 length equals 15 residues. J gave up 5 bases and V 5 bases, and 9 bases lay outside the gene matches. The CDR3 bases are TGTGCCAGCAGCCACTGGACAGGACTGAACAATGAGCAGTTCTTC. Encoded protein: CASSHWTGLNNEQFF.

The chain is built from TRBV13 and TRBJ2-7; tentative D call: TRBD1 (5 bases). V lost 0 bases, J lost 6 bases, and 6 bases lay in between. There are 12 residues in the CDR3. Germline V gene lookup returns CDR1 PRHDT and CDR2 FYEKMQ (reference sequence). CDR3 in amino acids: CASSLGQGEQYF. As DNA, the CDR3 is TGTGCCAGCAGCTTAGGGCAGGGCGAGCAGTACTTC. Complete variable domain (other parts from reference TRBV13 and TRBJ2-7): AAGVIQSPRHLIKEKRETATLKCYPIPRHDTVYWYQQGPGQDPQFLISFYEKMQSDKGSIPDRFSAQQFSDYHSELNMSSLELGDSALYFCASSLGQGEQYFGPGTRLTVT.

The chain uses TRBV6-1 and TRBJ1-5, with D perhaps TRBD1 (5 bases). Trimming pared 7 bases from V and 9 bases from J, leaving 19 bases between. The germline CDR1 and CDR2 sequences are MNHNS and SASEGT. The CDR3 loop spans 14 amino acids. The chain's CDR3 is CASTHTRDPGPQHF. CDR3 coding DNA: TGTGCCAGCACCCATACTCGGGACCCTGGGCCCCAGCATTTT.

Details on this clone: The sample contains more than one DNA sequence encoding this CDR3. This chain joins TRBV4-1 and TRBJ2-2; D remains ambiguous. Trimming stripped 2 bases from V and 1 base from J, with 5 bases between. CDR1 MGHRA and CDR2 YSYEKL come from the germline V gene. The CDR3 loop spans 14 amino acids. For the CDR3, the DNA is TGCGCCAGCAGCCAATGGCAGAACACCGGGGAGCTGTTTTTT. Encoded protein: CASSQWQNTGELFF.

The CDR3: CASSFLAGGVNGYTF. In DNA form, the CDR3 reads TGTGCCAGCAGTTTTCTGGCAGGGGGAGTGAACGGCTACACCTTC. The chain links TRBV28 to TRBJ1-2; TRBD1 agrees at 7 bases. In germline, CDR1 is MDHEN, CDR2 SYDVKM. V trimming: 3 bases; J trimming: 8 bases; junction bases outside the gene matches: 12. The CDR3 consists of 15 residues.

The V call is TRBV14, the J call TRBJ2-7, with TRBD2 as a possible D gene (5 bases). V shed 4 bases and J shed 2 bases, with 12 bases lying between them. The CDR3 totals 14 residues. The germline V gene has CDR1 SGHDN and CDR2 FVKESK. DNA of the CDR3: TGTGCCAGCAGCCTCGGGCGGGCAGCCTACGAGCAGTACTTC. This codes for CASSLGRAAYEQYF.

V is TRBV6-5 and J is TRBJ1-2; D uncertain. Germline assignment: CDR1 MNHEY and CDR2 SVGAGI. Between the trimmed V and J ends, which lost 2 bases and 0 bases, there was a span of 7 bases. The CDR3 spans 14 residues. CDR3 amino acids: CASSYNPANYGYTF. In DNA form, the CDR3 reads TGTGCCAGCAGTTACAACCCAGCTAACTATGGCTACACCTTC.

The chain employs TRBV7-9 and TRBJ2-3; maybe TRBD2 (5 bases). The V and J ends lost 7 bases and 4 bases respectively, with 15 bases between them. This CDR3 has 14 residues. Germline V gives CDR1 SEHNR, CDR2 FQNEAQ (reference sequence). The chain's CDR3 is CASTLTLSADTQYF. In DNA, the CDR3 is TGTGCCAGCACTCTTACACTTAGCGCAGATACGCAGTATTTT.

This rearrangement joins TRBV5-1 to TRBJ2-7; weak D call: TRBD1 (6 bases). Germline V gene data show CDR1 as SGHRS and CDR2 as YFSETQ. This CDR3 is 14 amino acids long. V was cut by 0 bases and J by 3 bases, with 10 bases left in between. The CDR3 is CASSLDRVSYEQYF. The CDR3 DNA reads TGCGCCAGCAGCTTGGACAGGGTAAGCTACGAGCAGTACTTC.

CDR3 protein: CASSARQDSYEQYF. In DNA, the CDR3 is TGCGCCAGCAGCGCCCGACAGGACTCCTACGAGCAGTACTTC. The chain links TRBV4-1 to TRBJ2-7; a possible D gene is TRBD1 (6 bases). Trimming shortened V by 5 bases and J by 0 bases, and 11 bases separated the two germline ends. The V gene's germline CDR1 is MGHRA and CDR2 YSYEKL. This CDR3 is 14 amino acids long.

V and J are TRBV27 and TRBJ2-5; TRBD1 or TRBD2 may be the D gene (5 bases each). The CDR3 loop spans 14 amino acids. Germline assignment: CDR1 MNHEY and CDR2 SMNVEV (reference sequence). V was shortened by 4 bases and J by 2 bases, with 11 bases between the two germline ends. This CDR3 reads CASSSGASQETQYF. The CDR3 coding sequence is TGTGCCAGCAGTTCCGGGGCCAGTCAAGAGACCCAGTACTTC.

V usage is TRBV25-1 and J usage is TRBJ2-2, with D perhaps TRBD2 (7 bases). CDR1 is MGHDK, CDR2 SYGVNS, per germline. With 5 bases removed from V and 2 bases from J, the gap between germline ends came to 12 bases. This CDR3 comprises 15 residues. CDR3 sequence reads: CASSKGGANTGELFF. The CDR3 nucleotides read TGTGCCAGCAGTAAAGGGGGGGCAAACACCGGGGAGCTGTTTTTT.

The V and J genes are TRBV9 and TRBJ2-1, with 9 nucleotides matching TRBD2. The CDR3 runs to 15 residues. The J segment lost 8 bases and the V segment lost 4 bases, leaving 10 bases of the junction unmatched. Germline CDR1 and CDR2: SGDLS and YYNGEE. Here the CDR3 reads CASSFTGTSLDEQFF. CDR3 nucleotides: TGTGCCAGCAGCTTCACCGGGACTAGCTTGGATGAGCAGTTCTTC.

This sequence joins TRBV10-3 and TRBJ2-7, with TRBD2 as a possible D gene (5 bases). The CDR3 loop spans 15 amino acids. CDR1 and CDR2 (germline): ENHRY, SYGVKD. Trimming stripped 3 bases from V and 3 bases from J, with 15 bases between. The CDR3 spells CAISEEGSALYEQYF. The CDR3, as DNA: TGTGCCATCAGTGAAGAAGGGAGCGCCCTCTACGAGCAGTACTTC.

V is TRBV15 and J is TRBJ2-7, with D unclear. V was trimmed by 6 bases and J by 4 bases, leaving 13 bases between them. The CDR3 covers 13 residues. Germline V gives CDR1 LNHNV, CDR2 YYDKDF (reference sequence). CDR3 nucleotides: TGTGCCACCAGTCCACAAATAGAATACGAGCAGTACTTC. Protein product: CATSPQIEYEQYF.